The 21 T cell receptor beta chains given below trace back to one sample, sequenced in a study of STAT5B mutations in CD4+ large granular lymphocyte leukemia (dated by TCRdb to about 2022). The library came from the immunoSEQ multiplex PCR assay. TCRdb took this table from immuneACCESS and kept in-frame rearrangements with V and J called. Such tables lack part of the clones; where checked against another copy, unresolved V genes explain under half of the gap, and the rest is unexplained. Across this sample there are 30,000 to 40,000 clones, with approximately 72% seen only once. Approximately 0.6% of the sample lies in the top ten. Sequenced: CD4+ T cells from blood buffy coats. The receptor set was obtained from a human donor in good health.

The rearrangement uses TRBV27 and TRBJ2-7; 7 bases match TRBD1. V lost 2 bases to trimming and J lost 1 base; unmatched junction nucleotides: 5. CDR3 length: 15 residues. CDR1 is MNHEY, CDR2 SMNVEV, per germline (reference sequence). Written as DNA, the CDR3 is TGTGCCAGCAGTTTAATCGCGGACAGGTCCTACGAGCAGTACTTC. Amino acid sequence: CASSLIADRSYEQYF.

The chain joins TRBV6-5 to TRBJ1-2; 9 bases are a match to TRBD1. The CDR3 sequence is 14 residues long. V lost 5 bases, J lost 5 bases, and 6 bases stayed unmatched. The V gene's germline CDR1 is MNHEY and CDR2 SVGAGI. Here the CDR3 DNA reads TGTGCCAGCAGTGCAGAGGGACAGGGATATGGCTACACCTTC. Protein sequence: CASSAEGQGYGYTF.

The chain recombines TRBV5-1 with TRBJ2-3; D is ambiguous. Trimming removed 3 bases from V and 0 bases from J, with 17 bases in between. The CDR3 consists of 17 residues. Germline loops: CDR1 SGHRS, CDR2 YFSETQ. CDR3 protein: CASSSAPAATSTDTQYF. The CDR3 nucleotides are TGCGCCAGCAGCTCGGCGCCAGCAGCTACGAGCACAGATACGCAGTATTTT. Combining the CDR3 with reference TRBV5-1 and TRBJ2-3 gives the whole variable domain KAGVTQTPRYLIKTRGQQVTLSCSPISGHRSVSWYQQTPGQGLQFLFEYFSETQRNKGNFPGRFSGRQFSNSRSEMNVSTLELGDSALYLCASSSAPAATSTDTQYFGPGTRLTVL.

This chain connects TRBV27 to TRBJ1-1; 8 bases are shared with TRBD1. CDR1 and CDR2 (germline): MNHEY, SMNVEV (reference sequence). Losses at the gene ends were 6 bases for V and 1 base for J; bases not matched to a gene: 1. The CDR3 spans 13 residues. CDR3 protein: CASSGQGNTEAFF. The CDR3 coding sequence is TGTGCCAGCAGCGGACAGGGGAACACTGAAGCTTTCTTT.

The genes are TRBV30 and TRBJ2-1; D possibly uses TRBD1 or TRBD2 (6 bases each). Germline-derived CDR1 and CDR2 are GTSNPN and SVGIG (reference sequence). The CDR3 loop spans 11 amino acids. V lost 4 bases to trimming and J lost 9 bases, with 10 bases between them. CDR3: CAWTGAGEQFF. For the CDR3, the DNA is TGTGCCTGGACGGGGGCGGGTGAGCAGTTCTTC.

There are a few counts of this clone. The chain has TRBV27 and TRBJ1-5; TRBD1 matches at 7 bases. The CDR3 is made up of 13 amino acids. With 7 bases clipped from V and 3 bases from J, the junction kept 3 bases outside the gene matches. Germline assignment: CDR1 MNHEY and CDR2 SMNVEV (reference sequence). The DNA of the CDR3 is TGTGCCAGCAAAGGACAGGACAATCAGCCCCAGCATTTT. It translates to CASKGQDNQPQHF.

The chain combines TRBV2 with TRBJ2-1, with 8 positions matching TRBD1. This CDR3 spans 15 amino acids. Per the germline V gene, CDR1 is SNHLY and CDR2 is FYNNEI. V dropped 1 base and J dropped 5; count of bases not matched to a gene: 4. This CDR3 is CASSEDRGRHNEQFF. Written as DNA, the CDR3 is TGTGCCAGCAGTGAAGACAGGGGGAGACACAATGAGCAGTTCTTC.

The rearrangement links TRBV18 to TRBJ1-1; 7 nucleotides agree with TRBD1. Germline values: CDR1 KGHSH, CDR2 LQKENI. The junction had 8 bases not matched to a gene; V was cut back by 3 bases and J by 7 bases. The CDR3 sequence is 14 residues long. The CDR3 loop is CASSPPSRDSEAFF. CDR3 in DNA: TGTGCCAGCTCACCCCCTAGCCGGGACAGTGAAGCTTTCTTT. Variable domain in full (rest from reference TRBV18 and TRBJ1-1): NAGVMQNPRHLVRRRGQEARLRCSPMKGHSHVYWYRQLPEEGLKFMVYLQKENIIDESGMPKERFSAEFPKEGPSILRIQQVVRGDSAAYFCASSPPSRDSEAFFGQGTRLTVV.

The count of this clone is one. The chain is built from TRBV6-1 and TRBJ1-6, with D maybe TRBD1 (6 bases). The germline V gene encodes CDR1 MNHNS and CDR2 SASEGT. V gave up 7 bases and J gave up 1 base, with 8 bases separating them. CDR3 length equals 14 residues. The chain's CDR3 is CASTQGSYNSPLHF. The CDR3 DNA sequence: TGTGCCAGCACCCAGGGGTCCTATAATTCACCCCTCCACTTT.

The CDR3 DNA reads TGTGCCAGCAGCTCGAGGCGGGACTCTTACCCCGGGCTCTACGAGCAGTACTTC. Protein product: CASSSRRDSYPGLYEQYF. The gene calls are TRBV5-4 and TRBJ2-7; TRBD2 is a possible D gene (6 bases). The V gene lost 3 bases and the J gene lost 3 bases, with 25 bases spanning the gap. This CDR3 is 18 amino acids long. Germline V gene data show CDR1 as SGHNT and CDR2 as YYREEE (reference sequence).

Here the CDR3 reads CASSLLFSITDTQYF. DNA of the CDR3: TGTGCCAGCAGCTTATTATTTTCCATCACAGATACGCAGTATTTT. The rearrangement links TRBV7-9 to TRBJ2-3; D not certain. From germline, CDR1 is SEHNR and CDR2 FQNEAQ (reference sequence). V gave up 2 bases and J gave up 2 bases, with 11 bases separating them. The CDR3 has 15 residues.

This clone was counted once. This chain joins TRBV7-9 and TRBJ1-2; the D is unclear. This CDR3 spans 11 amino acids. CDR1 is SEHNR and CDR2 is FQNEAQ in the germline V gene (reference sequence). V gave up 3 bases and J gave up 8 bases, with 7 bases separating them. The CDR3: CASSFGFGYTF. The CDR3 nucleotides read TGTGCCAGCAGCTTCGGGTTCGGCTACACCTTC.

The chain employs TRBV5-1 and TRBJ2-1; D unclear. Trimming left V 2 bases short and J 13 bases short, with 10 bases between. The CDR3 contains 11 residues. The germline V gene has CDR1 SGHRS and CDR2 YFSETQ. CDR3 in amino acids: CASSFDASQFF. The CDR3 region has the DNA TGCGCCAGCAGCTTCGACGCCTCACAGTTCTTC.

The chain employs TRBV11-3 and TRBJ2-3, with a possible D match to TRBD2 (6 bases). V was trimmed by 5 bases and J by 2 bases, leaving 11 bases between them. Germline V gene sequence: CDR1 SGHNT, CDR2 YENEEA. The CDR3 runs 14 residues. CDR3 protein: CASSRGDHTDTQYF. The CDR3 nucleotides read TGTGCCAGCAGCCGCGGGGACCACACAGATACGCAGTATTTT.

The chain is built from TRBV5-4 and TRBJ2-5; D is possibly TRBD1 (5 bases). CDR1 is SGHNT and CDR2 is YYREEE in the germline V gene (reference sequence). The CDR3 has 14 amino acids. V dropped 4 bases and J dropped 3 bases, with 13 bases sitting between them. The DNA of the CDR3 is TGTGCCAGCAGCACCAAGCAGGGAAAAGAGACCCAGTACTTC. Amino acid sequence: CASSTKQGKETQYF. The variable domain in full, completed from reference TRBV5-4 and TRBJ2-5, reads ETGVTQSPTHLIKTRGQQVTLRCSSQSGHNTVSWYQQALGQGPQFIFQYYREEENGRGNFPPRFSGLQFPNYSSELNVNALELDDSALYLCASSTKQGKETQYFGPGTRLLVL.

This clone showed up just a few times. The chain uses TRBV6-1 and TRBJ2-3; no clear D. CDR1 MNHNS and CDR2 SASEGT come from the germline V gene. Trimming pared 4 bases from V and 6 bases from J, leaving 8 bases between. This CDR3 has 12 residues. This CDR3 is CASSGNSDTQYF. In nucleotides, the CDR3 is TGTGCCAGCAGTGGCAACAGTGATACGCAGTATTTT.

The CDR3, as DNA: TGTGCCAGTAGACCCTTTGACAGGTGCCAAGAGACCCAGTACTTC. It specifies CASRPFDRCQETQYF. This chain uses TRBV6-7 with TRBJ2-5; weak D call: TRBD1 (6 bases). TRBV6-7 is noted as an ORF with a role that remains uncertain. V was clipped by 9 bases and J by 1 base, with 18 bases between them. The CDR3 is 15 amino acids.

This clone was seen once. The chain uses TRBV18 and TRBJ2-3, with 8 nucleotides matching TRBD2. V dropped 2 bases and J dropped 3; count of bases not matched to a gene: 13. The length of the CDR3 is 18 residues. Germline loops: CDR1 KGHSH, CDR2 LQKENI. The CDR3 DNA is TGTGCCAGCTCACCAGGGCTAGCGGGTCCGGGAAGAACAGATACGCAGTATTTT. It is translated as CASSPGLAGPGRTDTQYF.

The chain employs TRBV4-2 and TRBJ1-5; 7 nucleotides agree with TRBD1. The CDR3 totals 15 residues. Germline V gene lookup returns CDR1 LGHNA and CDR2 YNFKEQ. Trimming at V came to 1 base and at J to 1 base, leaving 1 base not matched to a gene. CDR3 bases: TGTGCCAGCAGCCAAGGCAGGGGGAGCAATCAGCCCCAGCATTTT. Its protein is CASSQGRGSNQPQHF.

The chain uses TRBV5-4 and TRBJ2-3, with 9 bases matching TRBD1. The CDR3 consists of 16 residues. Germline values: CDR1 SGHNT, CDR2 YYREEE (reference sequence). V shed 4 bases, J shed 0 bases, and the junction held 6 bases outside the gene matches. Here the CDR3 reads CASSTGTGSSTDTQYF. CDR3 DNA sequence: TGTGCCAGCAGCACGGGGACAGGGTCTAGCACAGATACGCAGTATTTT.

V is TRBV10-3 and J is TRBJ2-5; the match to TRBD2 covers 8 bases. The CDR3 totals 14 residues. Germline V gene data show CDR1 as ENHRY and CDR2 as SYGVKD. With V trimmed by 2 bases and J by 2 bases, 1 base remained unmatched. DNA of the CDR3: TGTGCCATCAGTGAGACTAGCGGACAAGAGACCCAGTACTTC. This translates into CAISETSGQETQYF.